This T cell receptor (beta chain) was recovered during a study of blood T cells in healthy people across ages. Findings and limits, study-wide: Unsorted PBMC material precluded a definitive naive versus antigen-experienced comparison.

The CDR3 spans 18 residues. Losses at the gene ends were 0 bases for V and 0 bases for J; bases not matched to a gene: 6. The germline V gene has CDR1 ENHRY and CDR2 SYGVKD. A second PCR, run for about 7 to 11 cycles, used a sample-barcoded 5' primer plus a J-beta primer mix. The template-switch adaptor, which had 12 random nucleotides, put a tag on each cDNA molecule. Paired-end reads containing CDR3 totaled no fewer than 2.5 million for each sample. MiXCR was run by TCRdb on the 5' RACE reads, yielding one entry per CDR3 protein. This table has roughly 900,000 distinct CDR3 sequences, about 48% appearing once. Researchers report isolating at least 6 million PBMCs per sample. Points on this clonotype: Its antigen is not identified.

The chain carries TRBV10-3 and TRBJ2-3, with 10 bases identical to TRBD2. This TCR came from a man in his thirties or forties in good health. Source material: blood. Written as DNA, the CDR3 is TGTGCCATCAGTGAGTCCCTAGCGGGGGCCTCTAGCACAGATACGCAGTATTTT. Amino acids: CAISESLAGASSTDTQYF.